This TCR beta chain was sequenced during a study of PD-L1 blockade in urothelial cancer. Method: immunoSEQ multiplex PCR; TCRdb's copy keeps in-frame clones and lacks some. The sample shows some 41,000 clones, approximately 88% of them seen only once. Patients' cancers were locally advanced or metastatic urothelial carcinomas. Sequencing used PBMCs, obtained around atezolizumab (anti-PD-L1) treatment. The clonotype originates from a man older than 75 with urothelial cancer.

For the CDR3, the DNA is TGTGCCAGCAGCAGACAGGGGACCTACGAGCAGTACTTC. This encodes CASSRQGTYEQYF. V is TRBV6-5 and J is TRBJ2-7; 8 bases are shared with TRBD1. CDR1 and CDR2 from the germline V gene are MNHEY and SVGAGI. The CDR3 is 13 amino acids. V shed 6 bases, J shed 2 bases, and the junction held 3 bases outside the gene matches.